This T cell receptor (beta chain) was sequenced in a study of T cells in Graves' hyperthyroidism and ophthalmopathy. Study results and caveats: Ophthalmopathy was predicted by the model a median of approximately six months ahead of onset. A model of 13 V-J features distinguished ophthalmopathy from stable hyperthyroidism.

This clonotype was picked up many times. Its antigen is not identified. Amplified regions were TCR beta CDR3 sequences from RNA transcripts. During a first-round RT-PCR of the TCR CDR3, the HTBI primer set was used. TCRdb itself ran the multiplex PCR reads through MiXCR, one entry per CDR3 protein. The sample shows approximately 400,000 distinct CDR3 sequences, approximately 13% of them seen only once. The length of the CDR3 is 14 residues. In germline, CDR1 is SGHKS, CDR2 YYEKEE (reference sequence). With V trimmed by 4 bases and J by 2 bases, 2 bases remained unmatched. The sample consisted of blood. The origin of this receptor is an older woman with Graves' hyperthyroidism. The V and J genes are TRBV5-5 and TRBJ1-2; 10 bases are shared with TRBD1. CDR3 sequence: CASSRGQGNYGYTF. In nucleotides, the CDR3 is TGTGCCAGCAGCCGGGGACAGGGGAACTATGGCTACACCTTC. Drawing the rest from reference TRBV5-5 and TRBJ1-2, the complete variable domain is DAGVTQSPTHLIKTRGQQVTLRCSPISGHKSVSWYQQVLGQGPQFIFQYYEKEERGRGNFPDRFSARQFPNYSSELNVNALLLGDSALYLCASSRGQGNYGYTFGSGTRLTVV.